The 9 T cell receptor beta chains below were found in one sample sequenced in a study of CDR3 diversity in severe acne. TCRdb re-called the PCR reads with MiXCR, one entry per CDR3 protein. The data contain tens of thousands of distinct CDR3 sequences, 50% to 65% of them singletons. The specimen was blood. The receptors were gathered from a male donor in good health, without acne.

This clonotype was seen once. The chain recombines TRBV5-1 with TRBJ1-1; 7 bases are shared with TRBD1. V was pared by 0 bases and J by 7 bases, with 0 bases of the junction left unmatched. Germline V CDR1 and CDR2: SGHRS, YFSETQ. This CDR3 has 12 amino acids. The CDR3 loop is CASSLGQGEAFF. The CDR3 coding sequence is TGCGCCAGCAGCTTGGGACAGGGTGAAGCTTTCTTT. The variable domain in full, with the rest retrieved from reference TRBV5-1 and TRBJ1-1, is KAGVTQTPRYLIKTRGQQVTLSCSPISGHRSVSWYQQTPGQGLQFLFEYFSETQRNKGNFPGRFSGRQFSNSRSEMNVSTLELGDSALYLCASSLGQGEAFFGQGTRLTVV.

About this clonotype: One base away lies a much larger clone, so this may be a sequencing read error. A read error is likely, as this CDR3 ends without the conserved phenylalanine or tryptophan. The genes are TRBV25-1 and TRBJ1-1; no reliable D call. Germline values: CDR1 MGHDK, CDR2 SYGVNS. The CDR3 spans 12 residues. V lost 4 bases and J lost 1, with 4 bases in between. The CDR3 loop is CASSVSNTEAFS. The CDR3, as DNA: TGTGCCAGCAGTGTTTCGAACACTGAAGCTTTCTCT.

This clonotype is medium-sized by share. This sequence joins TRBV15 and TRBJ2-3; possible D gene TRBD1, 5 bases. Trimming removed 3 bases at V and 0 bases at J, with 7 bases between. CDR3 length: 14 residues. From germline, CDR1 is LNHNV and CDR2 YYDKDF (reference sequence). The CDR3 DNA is TGTGCCACCAGCAGTAGGGGTAGCACAGATACGCAGTATTTT. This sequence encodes CATSSRGSTDTQYF.

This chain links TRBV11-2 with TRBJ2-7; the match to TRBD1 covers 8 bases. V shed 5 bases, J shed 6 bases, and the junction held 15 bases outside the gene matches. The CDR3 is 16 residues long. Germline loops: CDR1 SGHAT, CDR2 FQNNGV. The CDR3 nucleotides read TGTGCCAGCAGCCCAATCCTCAGACAGGGGAAGGGCGAGCAGTACTTC. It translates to CASSPILRQGKGEQYF.

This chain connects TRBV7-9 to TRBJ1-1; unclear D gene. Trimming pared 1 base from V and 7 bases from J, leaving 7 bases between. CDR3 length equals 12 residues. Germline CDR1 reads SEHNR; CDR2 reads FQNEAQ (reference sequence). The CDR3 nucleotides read TGTGCCAGCAGCTTAGGTACCTATGAAGCTTTCTTT. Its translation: CASSLGTYEAFF.

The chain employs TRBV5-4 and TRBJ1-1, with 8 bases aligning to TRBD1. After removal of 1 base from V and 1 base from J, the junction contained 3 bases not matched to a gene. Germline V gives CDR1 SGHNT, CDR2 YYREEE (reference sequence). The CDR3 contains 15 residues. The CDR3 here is CASSLLGTGNTEAFF. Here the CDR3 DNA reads TGTGCCAGCAGCTTGTTGGGGACAGGGAACACTGAAGCTTTCTTT.

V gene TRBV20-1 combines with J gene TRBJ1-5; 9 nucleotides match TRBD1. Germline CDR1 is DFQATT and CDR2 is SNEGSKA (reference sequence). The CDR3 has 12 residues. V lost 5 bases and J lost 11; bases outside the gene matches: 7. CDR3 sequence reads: CSAGDRAETQHF. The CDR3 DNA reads TGCAGTGCTGGGGACAGGGCCGAGACCCAGCATTTT.

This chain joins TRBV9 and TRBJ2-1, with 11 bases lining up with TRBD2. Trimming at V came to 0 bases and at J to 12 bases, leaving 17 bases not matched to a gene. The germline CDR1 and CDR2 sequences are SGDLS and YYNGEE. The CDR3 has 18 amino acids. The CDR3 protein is CASSVAGTSGRTLDTQFF. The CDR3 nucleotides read TGTGCCAGCAGCGTAGCCGGGACTAGCGGTCGAACATTAGATACGCAGTTCTTC.

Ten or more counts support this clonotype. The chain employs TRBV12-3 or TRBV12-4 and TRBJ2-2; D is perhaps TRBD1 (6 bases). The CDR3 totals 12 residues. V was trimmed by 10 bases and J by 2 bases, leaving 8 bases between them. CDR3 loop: CATGTNTGELFF. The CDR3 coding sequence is TGTGCCACGGGGACAAACACCGGGGAGCTGTTTTTT.